Each of the 17 T cell receptor beta chains below was sequenced from the same sample in a study of T-cell memory formation after mild COVID-19. TCRdb fed the 5' RACE reads into MiXCR, producing one record per CDR3 protein. The sample lists approximately 440,000 distinct CDR3 sequences; 20% were seen once. The material sequenced was PBMCs or a T cell subset sorted from them (not recorded which). Every receptor here comes from an adult woman who had mild COVID-19 (a few samples of this study predate the infection). Cell type and time point are not known.

This clonotype was found a few times. The chain couples TRBV4-3 to TRBJ2-6; 8 nucleotides align to TRBD1. After removal of 1 base from V and 0 bases from J, the junction contained 5 bases not matched to a gene. Germline-derived CDR1 and CDR2 are LGHNA and YSLEER. This CDR3 is 18 amino acids long. CDR3 coding DNA: TGCGCCAGCAGCCAAGGGGGACAGGTGGTCTCTGGGGCCAACGTCCTGACTTTC. This sequence encodes CASSQGGQVVSGANVLTF.

The V and J genes are TRBV29-1 and TRBJ1-4; D call uncertain. Per the germline V gene, CDR1 is SQVTM and CDR2 is ANQGSEA. The CDR3 extends over 12 amino acids. V lost 6 bases to trimming and J lost 6 bases, with 11 bases between them. The CDR3 DNA follows: TGCAGCGTCCTACTACCGGATGAAAAACTGTTTTTT. Protein sequence: CSVLLPDEKLFF.

There are many counts of this clonotype. The chain recombines TRBV14 with TRBJ2-1, with D possibly matching TRBD2 (5 bases). Germline assignment: CDR1 SGHDN and CDR2 FVKESK. This CDR3 is 16 amino acids long. The ends were cut back, 1 base at V and 3 bases at J, with 13 bases in the middle. The CDR3 DNA follows: TGTGCCAGCAGCCAAGGCCGAGGGCAGCACTACAATGAGCAGTTCTTC. Amino acid sequence: CASSQGRGQHYNEQFF. Based on the CDR3 plus reference TRBV14 and TRBJ2-1, the full variable domain is EAGVTQFPSHSVIEKGQTVTLRCDPISGHDNLYWYRRVMGKEIKFLLHFVKESKQDESGMPNNRFLAERTGGTYSTLKVQPAELEDSGVYFCASSQGRGQHYNEQFFGPGTRLTVL.

The chain links TRBV29-1 to TRBJ1-1; no definite D call. Germline CDR1 SQVTM, CDR2 ANQGSEA. The length of the CDR3 is 12 residues. The V end lost 4 bases, the J end lost 6 bases, and 12 bases lay between the germline ends. CDR3 protein: CSVGDGTAEAFF. CDR3 bases: TGCAGCGTTGGCGACGGTACGGCTGAAGCTTTCTTT.

This clonotype occurred a few times. This chain uses TRBV15 with TRBJ1-1; D is uncertain. This CDR3 is built from 14 residues. The V gene lost 3 bases and the J gene lost 8 bases, with 16 bases spanning the gap. Germline CDR1 reads LNHNV; CDR2 reads YYDKDF (reference sequence). The chain's CDR3 is CATSSSGLALEAFF. CDR3 coding DNA: TGTGCCACCAGCAGCTCCGGGCTCGCTTTAGAAGCTTTCTTT.

About this clonotype itself: With a much larger clone just one base away, this may be a read error. This chain uses TRBV4-1 with TRBJ2-3, with a possible D match to TRBD1 (5 bases). The V end lost 2 bases, the J end lost 1 base, and 22 bases lay between the germline ends. From germline, CDR1 is MGHRA and CDR2 YSYEKL. This CDR3 has 19 residues. CDR3 amino acids: CASSQSWSPGWEGTDTQYF. CDR3 nucleotide sequence: TGCGCCAGCAGCCAATCTTGGTCCCCAGGGTGGGAAGGCACAGATACGCAGTATTTT.

This clonotype has only a few counts. The genes are TRBV12-3 or TRBV12-4 and TRBJ1-1; no definite D call. Deletions cut 7 bases from V and 1 base from J, with 10 bases between. The CDR3 extends over 13 amino acids. CDR3 sequence: CASILTSNTEAFF. The CDR3 DNA reads as TGTGCCAGCATTTTGACTTCGAACACTGAAGCTTTCTTT.

The sample holds a few counts of this clonotype. This sequence joins TRBV2 and TRBJ2-6, with D possibly matching TRBD1 (5 bases). This CDR3 comprises 15 residues. The V end lost 10 bases, the J end lost 0 bases, and 13 bases lay between the germline ends. Germline CDR1 is SNHLY and CDR2 is FYNNEI. CDR3 protein: CAIPVTGSGANVLTF. For the CDR3, the DNA is TGTGCCATCCCCGTTACAGGCTCTGGGGCCAACGTCCTGACTTTC.

J is TRBJ1-2 and V is TRBV7-9, with D tentatively TRBD1 (5 bases). The V end lost 6 bases, the J end lost 8 bases, and 13 bases lay between the germline ends. In germline, CDR1 is SEHNR, CDR2 FQNEAQ (reference sequence). The CDR3 is 12 amino acids. For the CDR3, the DNA is TGTGCCAGCAGTTCAGGGAGCCGGGGCTACACCTTC. Amino acids: CASSSGSRGYTF.

This sequence joins TRBV10-3 and TRBJ1-1; possible D gene TRBD1, 5 bases. CDR3 size: 14 residues. Germline lookup yields CDR1 ENHRY and CDR2 SYGVKD. V lost 2 bases, J lost 0 bases, and 7 bases lay in between. The CDR3, as DNA: TGTGCCATCAGTGAGGGGGGGATGAACACTGAAGCTTTCTTT. Its translation is CAISEGGMNTEAFF.

V and J are TRBV27 and TRBJ2-7; 10 positions agree with TRBD1. CDR3 length: 13 amino acids. Germline loops: CDR1 MNHEY, CDR2 SMNVEV (reference sequence). The V segment lost 4 bases and the J segment 5 bases; nucleotides outside the gene matches: 2. This chain's CDR3 is CASSWGQGNEQYF. CDR3 DNA: TGTGCCAGCAGTTGGGGACAGGGGAACGAGCAGTACTTC.

V usage is TRBV6-2 or TRBV6-3 and J usage is TRBJ2-7; no clear D gene. Germline V gene data show CDR1 as MNHEY and CDR2 as SVGEGT. V was clipped by 6 bases and J by 6 bases, with 21 bases between them. The CDR3 sequence is 15 residues long. The CDR3 region has the DNA TGTGCCAGCAGCCCAAGGGCCTATCAGCGCTTCGAGCAGTACTTC. Amino acid sequence: CASSPRAYQRFEQYF.

The J gene is TRBJ1-2, the V gene TRBV27; no clear D. This CDR3 has 15 amino acids. The germline gives CDR1 MNHEY, CDR2 SMNVEV (reference sequence). V was trimmed by 0 bases and J by 5 bases, leaving 13 bases between them. The CDR3 protein is CASSLSTAFGYGYTF. CDR3 nucleotide sequence: TGTGCCAGCAGTTTATCTACAGCCTTTGGTTATGGCTACACCTTC.

There are a few counts of this clonotype. This chain joins TRBV6-1 and TRBJ1-1, with TRBD1 matching 7 bases. The ends lost 0 bases at V and 6 bases at J; junction bases unmatched: 10. The CDR3 is made up of 16 amino acids. Germline lookup yields CDR1 MNHNS and CDR2 SASEGT. The CDR3 loop reads CASSEAGEGARAEAFF. Here the CDR3 DNA reads TGTGCCAGCAGTGAAGCGGGGGAGGGGGCCCGGGCTGAAGCTTTCTTT.

J is TRBJ1-6 and V is TRBV5-5, with 9 bases lining up with TRBD1. The CDR3 is 14 residues long. Trimming took 4 bases from V and 5 from J; bases not matched to a gene: 1. Germline loops: CDR1 SGHKS, CDR2 YYEKEE (reference sequence). The CDR3 spells CASSRTGDNSPLHF. Here the CDR3 DNA reads TGTGCCAGCAGCCGGACAGGGGATAATTCACCCCTCCACTTT. Filled out from reference TRBV5-5 and TRBJ1-6, the complete variable domain reads DAGVTQSPTHLIKTRGQQVTLRCSPISGHKSVSWYQQVLGQGPQFIFQYYEKEERGRGNFPDRFSARQFPNYSSELNVNALLLGDSALYLCASSRTGDNSPLHFGNGTRLTVT.

The V gene is TRBV6-1, the J gene TRBJ2-1; 12 nucleotides agree with TRBD2. CDR1 is MNHNS, CDR2 SASEGT, per germline. This CDR3 comprises 16 residues. With 4 bases clipped from V and 0 bases from J, the junction kept 1 base outside the gene matches. The CDR3 reads CASSASGGASYNEQFF. DNA for the CDR3: TGTGCCAGCAGTGCTAGCGGGGGGGCCTCCTACAATGAGCAGTTCTTC.

V and J are TRBV15 and TRBJ1-1; the D is unclear. CDR1 and CDR2 (germline): LNHNV, YYDKDF (reference sequence). This CDR3 is built from 15 residues. Trimming left V 0 bases short and J 11 bases short, with 19 bases between. The CDR3 DNA is TGTGCCACCAGCAGAGACCGAGGAGAACCGGGCCGCGCTTTCTTT. This encodes CATSRDRGEPGRAFF.